These 8 T cell receptor beta chains were sequenced from one sample in a study of blood T cell repertoires in COVID-19 (dated by TCRdb to the early 2020s). Libraries were built with the immunoSEQ multiplex PCR assay. Imported from immuneACCESS, the table was reduced by TCRdb to in-frame sequences with V and J called. These copies leave out some clones; in studies compared against another copy, an unresolved V gene accounts for under half, and the cause of the remainder is not known. For this sample there are about 320,000 clones; around 90% appear just once. Around 6% of the sample is held by the ten biggest clonotypes. The sample comprised PBMCs or T cells enriched from blood (not recorded which). The receptors originated from a young woman who had recovered from COVID-19.

The rearrangement joins TRBV12-3 or TRBV12-4 to TRBJ1-2; unclear D gene. V was shortened by 6 bases and J by 4 bases, with 12 bases between the two germline ends. This CDR3 has 13 amino acids. The DNA for the CDR3 is TGTGCCAGCAGCGGAGGGAGGGTCTATGGCTACACCTTC. It codes for CASSGGRVYGYTF.

The chain recombines TRBV29-1 with TRBJ1-1; 7 bases fit TRBD1. The CDR3 contains 13 residues. CDR1 SQVTM and CDR2 ANQGSEA come from the germline V gene. The V segment lost 4 bases and the J segment 1 base; nucleotides outside the gene matches: 3. The CDR3 DNA reads TGCAGCGTTGGGACAGGTTGGAACACTGAAGCTTTCTTT. It translates to CSVGTGWNTEAFF.

The gene calls are TRBV15 and TRBJ1-2; 9 bases align to TRBD1. This CDR3 has 14 residues. Germline CDR1 and CDR2: LNHNV and YYDKDF (reference sequence). The trim removed 5 bases at V and 7 bases at J, leaving 8 bases unmatched. DNA of the CDR3: TGTGCCACCAGCGGCCGGGACAGGGCGGGTGGCTACACCTTC. Translated: CATSGRDRAGGYTF.

This chain links TRBV4-1 with TRBJ2-2; 11 bases map to TRBD1. The germline CDR1 and CDR2 sequences are MGHRA and YSYEKL. This CDR3 spans 16 amino acids. With 7 bases clipped from V and 6 bases from J, the junction kept 10 bases outside the gene matches. For the CDR3, the DNA is TGCGCCAGCAATCCAGCCGGGACAGGGGGTGCCGGGGAGCTGTTTTTT. Residues: CASNPAGTGGAGELFF.

The rearrangement uses TRBV5-1 and TRBJ2-5, with 7 nucleotides matching TRBD2. With 3 bases clipped from V and 5 bases from J, the junction kept 10 bases outside the gene matches. Germline assignment: CDR1 SGHRS and CDR2 YFSETQ. The CDR3 is 15 residues long. CDR3 loop: CASSSVAGGGETQYF. The CDR3, as DNA: TGCGCCAGCAGCTCCGTAGCGGGCGGAGGCGAGACCCAGTACTTC.

The J gene is TRBJ1-3, the V gene TRBV20-1; D is unresolved. Germline V gene data show CDR1 as DFQATT and CDR2 as SNEGSKA (reference sequence). The CDR3 covers 13 residues. The V end lost 3 bases, the J end lost 1 base, and 7 bases lay between the germline ends. CDR3 protein: CSASFPSGNTIYF. CDR3 sequence (DNA): TGCAGTGCTAGTTTTCCTTCTGGAAACACCATATATTTT.

This chain connects TRBV6-6 to TRBJ2-7; perhaps TRBD2 as D (5 bases). In germline, CDR1 is MNHNY, CDR2 SVGAGI (reference sequence). This CDR3 region has 13 residues. V lost 3 bases, J lost 3 bases, and 9 bases lay in between. The CDR3 DNA reads TGTGCCAGCAGTTATCAGGAGGTCTACGAGCAGTACTTC. Protein: CASSYQEVYEQYF.

V is TRBV9 and J is TRBJ2-7; TRBD1 matches at 12 bases. V was clipped by 4 bases and J by 4 bases; unmatched bases: 6. This CDR3 region has 15 residues. The germline CDR1 and CDR2 sequences are SGDLS and YYNGEE. CDR3 region: CASSSRDRGRYEQYF. The CDR3 coding sequence is TGTGCCAGCAGCTCGCGGGACAGGGGGCGGTACGAGCAGTACTTC.